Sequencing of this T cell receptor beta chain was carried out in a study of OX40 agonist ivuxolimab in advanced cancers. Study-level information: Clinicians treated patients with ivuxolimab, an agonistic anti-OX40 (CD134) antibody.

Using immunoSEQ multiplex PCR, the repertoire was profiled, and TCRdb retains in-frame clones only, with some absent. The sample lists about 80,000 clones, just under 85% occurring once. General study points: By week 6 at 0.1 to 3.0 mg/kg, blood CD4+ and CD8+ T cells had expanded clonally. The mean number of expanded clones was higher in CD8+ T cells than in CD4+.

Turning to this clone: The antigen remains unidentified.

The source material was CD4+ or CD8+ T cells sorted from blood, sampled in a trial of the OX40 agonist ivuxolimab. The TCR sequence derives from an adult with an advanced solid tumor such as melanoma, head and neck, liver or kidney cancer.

DNA of the CDR3: TGTGCCAGCAGTTTACTAGCGGGGGGGCCCGGGGAGCTGTTTTTT. This sequence encodes CASSLLAGGPGELFF. The V gene is TRBV27, the J gene TRBJ2-2, with TRBD2 matching 12 bases. In germline, CDR1 is MNHEY, CDR2 SMNVEV (reference sequence). This CDR3 has 15 amino acids. Trimming removed 2 bases from V and 6 bases from J; junction bases left unmatched: 1.